The rows below give T cell receptor delta chains drawn from one sample of a study of DNA immune sequencing with unique molecular identifiers. TCRdb re-called the multiplex PCR reads via CATT. This table has about 2,000 delta-chain clones, less than 20% appearing once. The sequencing sample was made of gamma-delta T cells from PBMCs. Source of these receptors: a human donor in good health. Both conserved end residues are part of each CDR3. D genes are given only for firm matches. Expanded clones get a size class; other rows say once, few or many, or leave the size out.

d_gene: TRDD3
j_gene: TRDJ3
v_gene: TRDV2
abundance: .
CDR3nt: TGTGCCTGTGACACCCTCGGGAGACTGGGGGATCACCAAAGCTCCTGGGACACCCGACAGATGTTTTTC
CDR3aa: CACDTLGRLGDHQSSWDTRQMFF

d_gene: TRDD3
j_gene: TRDJ1
v_gene: TRDV2
abundance: large
CDR3nt: TGTGCCTGTGACTCCATACTGGGGGATACGTCCGGCACCGATAAACTCATCTTT
CDR3aa: CACDSILGDTSGTDKLIF

d_gene: TRDD3
j_gene: TRDJ1
v_gene: TRDV1
abundance: medium-sized
CDR3nt: TGTGCTCTTGGGGAAGGAGGGGGATACCTGGGCACCGATAAACTCATCTTT
CDR3aa: CALGEGGGYLGTDKLIF

d_gene: TRDD3
j_gene: TRDJ1
v_gene: TRDV2
abundance: .
CDR3nt: TGTGCCTGTGACACCGGGGGACTGGGGGGCAAAACCCTGTACACCGATAAACTCATCTTT
CDR3aa: CACDTGGLGGKTLYTDKLIF

d_gene: TRDD3
j_gene: TRDJ1
v_gene: TRDV1
abundance: .
CDR3nt: TGTGCTCTTGGGGATCCCTTCAATCAGCCCCGGGGGGGAGTACTTAGGGGGATATCTCATTCCGATAAACTCATCTTT
CDR3aa: CALGDPFNQPRGGVLRGISHSDKLIF

d_gene: .
j_gene: TRDJ1
v_gene: TRDV1
abundance: .
CDR3nt: TGTGCTCTTGGGGAAAAGGGGTCCTCGTTCCTGGGGTCCTTAAGTGGGACCGATAAACTCATCTTT
CDR3aa: CALGEKGSSFLGSLSGTDKLIF

d_gene: TRDD3
j_gene: TRDJ1
v_gene: TRDV2
abundance: medium-sized
CDR3nt: TGTGCCTGTGACACACTGGGGGTTTACGATAAACTCATCTTT
CDR3aa: CACDTLGVYDKLIF

d_gene: TRDD3
j_gene: TRDJ1
v_gene: TRAV14/DV4
abundance: once
CDR3nt: TGTGCAATGAGAGTGGGTTACTGGGGGATAACCACCGATAAACTCATCTTT
CDR3aa: CAMRVGYWGITTDKLIF

d_gene: TRDD3
j_gene: TRDJ1
v_gene: TRDV2
abundance: medium-sized
CDR3nt: TGTGCCTGTGACAAAAGTCCTGGGGGCCGAGGTCCCCATAAACTCATCTTT
CDR3aa: CACDKSPGGRGPHKLIF

d_gene: TRDD2
j_gene: TRDJ1
v_gene: TRDV2
abundance: few
CDR3nt: TGTGCCTGTGACACCGTTCCTACGGGTATGGGTAACACCGATAAACTCATCTTT
CDR3aa: CACDTVPTGMGNTDKLIF

d_gene: .
j_gene: TRDJ1
v_gene: TRDV1
abundance: .
CDR3nt: TGTGCTCTTGGGCTCCACCACGACCTGGCTTACTGGGACCCCCCGGGACCCGATAAACTCATTTTT
CDR3aa: CALGLHHDLAYWDPPGPDKLIF

d_gene: TRDD3
j_gene: TRDJ2
v_gene: TRDV1
abundance: once
CDR3nt: TGTGCTCTTGGGGAAGCAGCTTTCTTAAGACGCCCAGGTGTTACTCACGTACTGGGGGAGCGACCCTCTTTGACAGCACAACTCTTCTTT
CDR3aa: CALGEAAFLRRPGVTHVLGERPSLTAQLFF

d_gene: .
j_gene: TRDJ1
v_gene: TRAV38-2/DV8
abundance: .
CDR3nt: TGTGCTTATAGGAGGAAGAGCGGCTACGCCCCCGCCGATAAACTCATCTTT
CDR3aa: CAYRRKSGYAPADKLIF

d_gene: TRDD3
j_gene: TRDJ1
v_gene: TRDV2
abundance: few
CDR3nt: TGTGCCTGTGACTCCGCCTGGGGCTGGGGGATGGGGGTCACCGATAAACTCATCTTT
CDR3aa: CACDSAWGWGMGVTDKLIF

d_gene: .
j_gene: TRDJ1
v_gene: TRDV1
abundance: .
CDR3nt: TGTGCTCTTGGGGAACTATCCGCTACCCGGGGACAGTACACCGATAAACTCATCTTT
CDR3aa: CALGELSATRGQYTDKLIF

d_gene: TRDD3
j_gene: TRDJ1
v_gene: TRDV1
abundance: few
CDR3nt: TGTGCTCTTGGGGAACCTCAACCTCTCATTTGCGGACTGGGGGATAGGAAGGGATCCCTCTACACCGATAAACTCATCTTT
CDR3aa: CALGEPQPLICGLGDRKGSLYTDKLIF

d_gene: .
j_gene: TRDJ1
v_gene: TRDV1
abundance: .
CDR3nt: TGTGCTCTTGGGGAACTATGGGCTCTCGGGTGGGGACCGTACACCGATAAACTCATCTTT
CDR3aa: CALGELWALGWGPYTDKLIF

d_gene: TRDD3
j_gene: TRDJ1
v_gene: TRDV2
abundance: large
CDR3nt: TGTGCCTGTGACTCCCTGGGGGCCGTGTACACCGATAAACTCATCTTT
CDR3aa: CACDSLGAVYTDKLIF

d_gene: .
j_gene: TRDJ1
v_gene: TRDV1
abundance: few
CDR3nt: TGTGCTCTTGGGGAACGGAGCCTTCCCCGGTCCAGGTACACCGATAAACTCATCTTT
CDR3aa: CALGERSLPRSRYTDKLIF

d_gene: TRDD3
j_gene: TRDJ1
v_gene: TRDV2
abundance: medium-sized
CDR3nt: TGTGCCTGTGACACCATAGGTCGGGGGATACTGACCGATAAACTCATCTTT
CDR3aa: CACDTIGRGILTDKLIF

d_gene: .
j_gene: TRDJ3
v_gene: TRDV2
abundance: .
CDR3nt: TGTGCCTGTGACGGTAATGGTATAAGCTCCTGGGACACCCGACAGATGTTTTTC
CDR3aa: CACDGNGISSWDTRQMFF

d_gene: TRDD3
j_gene: TRDJ1
v_gene: TRDV1
abundance: medium-sized
CDR3nt: TGTGCTCTTGGCCGAGAAGCCTGTCCTAACCCTGGCTGGGGGTCCGATAAACTCATCTTT
CDR3aa: CALGREACPNPGWGSDKLIF

d_gene: TRDD3
j_gene: TRDJ1
v_gene: TRDV1
abundance: .
CDR3nt: TGTGCTCTTGGGGAACTATTCGACTTCCTAGCAGGATACTGGGGGAACTCGTACACCGATAAACTCATCTTT
CDR3aa: CALGELFDFLAGYWGNSYTDKLIF

d_gene: TRDD3
j_gene: TRDJ1
v_gene: TRDV2
abundance: large
CDR3nt: TGTGCCTGTGATTCACACGTTAGTCGGGGGTCTTCGGGGGATACAAAAGATAAACTCATCTTT
CDR3aa: CACDSHVSRGSSGDTKDKLIF

d_gene: TRDD3
j_gene: TRDJ1
v_gene: TRDV1
abundance: .
CDR3nt: TGTGCTCTTGGACTCTTCCTCGTGCCGAGAGTGGGGGATACGCGCCAGTACACCGATAAACTCATCTTT
CDR3aa: CALGLFLVPRVGDTRQYTDKLIF

d_gene: .
j_gene: TRDJ1
v_gene: TRDV3
abundance: .
CDR3nt: .
CDR3aa: CAFSGGYRCVSCTDKLIF

d_gene: TRDD3
j_gene: TRDJ1
v_gene: TRDV2
abundance: medium-sized
CDR3nt: TGTGCCTGTGACACCTTACTGGGGGATAGTGATCTCATCTTT
CDR3aa: CACDTLLGDSDLIF

d_gene: .
j_gene: TRDJ1
v_gene: TRDV3
abundance: medium-sized
CDR3nt: TGTGCCTTTAGGGTCCTTCCTACGTTATTGGGGGATACTCCAGATAAACTCATCTTT
CDR3aa: CAFRVLPTLLGDTPDKLIF

d_gene: TRDD3
j_gene: TRDJ3
v_gene: TRDV2
abundance: medium-sized
CDR3nt: TGTGCCTGTGACCAACTGGGGGATACGAACGGCCAGGAAAGCTCCTGGGACACCCGACAGATGTTTTTC
CDR3aa: CACDQLGDTNGQESSWDTRQMFF

d_gene: TRDD3
j_gene: TRDJ1
v_gene: TRDV2
abundance: large
CDR3nt: TGTGCCTGTGACACTATTAAGGCTGGGGGATACGGCGATAAACTCATCTTT
CDR3aa: CACDTIKAGGYGDKLIF

d_gene: TRDD3
j_gene: TRDJ3
v_gene: TRDV2
abundance: medium-sized
CDR3nt: TGTGCCTGTGACAGGGTGGGGGACAGCTCCTGGGACACCCGACAGATGTTTTTC
CDR3aa: CACDRVGDSSWDTRQMFF

d_gene: TRDD3
j_gene: TRDJ1
v_gene: TRDV1
abundance: few
CDR3nt: TGTGCTCTTGGGGTGTCCCCCCTTGGCCCTGGGGATACGAGTACCCCTCCGTACACCGATAAACTCATCTTT
CDR3aa: CALGVSPLGPGDTSTPPYTDKLIF

d_gene: TRDD3
j_gene: TRDJ1
v_gene: TRDV1
abundance: few
CDR3nt: TGTGCTCTTGGGGAACTGCCTGGGGGGTACACCGATAAACTCATCTTT
CDR3aa: CALGELPGGYTDKLIF

d_gene: .
j_gene: TRDJ1
v_gene: TRDV2
abundance: medium-sized
CDR3nt: TGTGCCTGTGACACCTTAGGCATACGGGTGACGAACACCGATAAACTCATCTTT
CDR3aa: CACDTLGIRVTNTDKLIF

d_gene: .
j_gene: TRDJ1
v_gene: TRDV1
abundance: medium-sized
CDR3nt: TGTGCTCTTGGGGTCAATACCAAACTCATCTTT
CDR3aa: CALGVNTKLIF

d_gene: TRDD2
j_gene: TRDJ1
v_gene: TRDV1
abundance: medium-sized
CDR3nt: TGTGCTCTTGGGACCCTCTCCTTCCTACGGGCTGGGCCAGATAAACTCATCTTT
CDR3aa: CALGTLSFLRAGPDKLIF

d_gene: .
j_gene: TRDJ1
v_gene: TRDV1
abundance: .
CDR3nt: TGTGCTCTTGGGGATCGAACTACCCTGGGAACCGATTCCGATAAACTCATCTTT
CDR3aa: CALGDRTTLGTDSDKLIF

d_gene: TRDD3
j_gene: TRDJ3
v_gene: TRDV2
abundance: medium-sized
CDR3nt: TGTGCCTGTGACACCGTACTGGGGGATACCTGGGACACCCGACAGATGTTTTTC
CDR3aa: CACDTVLGDTWDTRQMFF

d_gene: TRDD3
j_gene: TRDJ1
v_gene: TRDV1
abundance: few
CDR3nt: TGTGCTCTTGGGGAACTTAGCCCCTCTACGCCGACGCTGACGTATACTGGGGGATACCGGTACACCGATAAACTCATCTTT
CDR3aa: CALGELSPSTPTLTYTGGYRYTDKLIF

d_gene: .
j_gene: TRDJ3
v_gene: TRDV2
abundance: .
CDR3nt: TGTGCCTGTGACATTGCTGGGGTCAGCTCCTGGGACACCCGACAGATGTTTTTC
CDR3aa: CACDIAGVSSWDTRQMFF

d_gene: TRDD3
j_gene: TRDJ1
v_gene: TRDV1
abundance: medium-sized
CDR3nt: TGTGCTCTTGGGGTTCTCGGCCGGCTGGGGGAATACGGTAAACTCATCTTT
CDR3aa: CALGVLGRLGEYGKLIF

d_gene: TRDD3
j_gene: TRDJ1
v_gene: TRDV1
abundance: .
CDR3nt: TGTGCTCTTGGGGAACACCGCAGATACCCATTACTGGGGGACACCGATAAACTCATCTTT
CDR3aa: CALGEHRRYPLLGDTDKLIF

d_gene: TRDD3
j_gene: TRDJ3
v_gene: TRDV2
abundance: medium-sized
CDR3nt: TGTGCCTGTGACTCGGCGGCGTTACTGGGGGCCTCAACCTGGGACACCCGACAGATGTTTTTC
CDR3aa: CACDSAALLGASTWDTRQMFF

d_gene: TRDD3
j_gene: TRDJ1
v_gene: TRDV1
abundance: .
CDR3nt: TGTGCTCTTGGGGAACTAAGGCGGGATACGCTCCTCTACACCGATAAACTCATCTTT
CDR3aa: CALGELRRDTLLYTDKLIF

d_gene: TRDD3
j_gene: TRDJ1
v_gene: TRDV2
abundance: medium-sized
CDR3nt: TGTGCCTGTGACACGATCCTGACTGGGGGATACACCGATAAACTCATCTTT
CDR3aa: CACDTILTGGYTDKLIF

d_gene: TRDD3
j_gene: TRDJ1
v_gene: TRDV2
abundance: medium-sized
CDR3nt: TGTGCCTGTGACACCGTGCTGGGGGGTCCCGATAAACTCATCTTT
CDR3aa: CACDTVLGGPDKLIF

d_gene: TRDD3
j_gene: TRDJ1
v_gene: TRDV1
abundance: few
CDR3nt: TGTGCTCTTGGGGAACTTCCTTTTCTGGGGGATAGCTCCGATAAACTCATCTTT
CDR3aa: CALGELPFLGDSSDKLIF